A selection of T cell receptor beta chains follows, all from one sample in a study of T cells in Graves' hyperthyroidism and ophthalmopathy. A single record per CDR3 protein comes from TCRdb applying MiXCR to the multiplex PCR reads. The sample gives some 560,000 distinct CDR3 sequences, 15% to 19% of which show up once; around 7.8% is in the top ten. Input material: blood. The receptors were sampled from a woman younger than 45 with Graves' hyperthyroidism. The CDR3 runs from the conserved cysteine through the conserved F or W. A D gene is named only where the DNA matches it firmly. Expanded clones are given a class, and other clones once, few, many or no size at all.

v_call	d_call	j_call	clone_size	cdr3_aa	cdr3_nt
TRBV20-1	NA	TRBJ1-2	few	CSATSTGLRGYGYTF	TGCAGTGCAACTTCCACAGGGCTGCGGGGATATGGCTACACCTTC
TRBV29-1	NA	TRBJ2-7	few	CSVGASYEQYF	TGCAGCGTTGGGGCATCCTACGAGCAGTACTTC
TRBV7-9	NA	TRBJ1-4	NA	CASSWTWETNEKLFF	TGTGCCAGCAGCTGGACCTGGGAAACTAATGAAAAACTGTTTTTT
TRBV20-1	NA	TRBJ2-7	many	CSARDRRTPSYEQYF	TGCAGTGCTAGAGATCGGAGAACCCCCTCCTACGAGCAGTACTTC
TRBV20-1	TRBD2	TRBJ2-7	NA	CSAELADYEQYF	TGCAGTGCTGAGCTAGCGGACTACGAGCAGTACTTC
TRBV7-9	TRBD1	TRBJ1-2	once	CASSPRDRESDYGYTF	TGTGCCAGCAGCCCCCGGGACAGGGAGTCTGACTATGGCTACACCTTC
TRBV27	NA	TRBJ2-1	NA	CASGSASYNEQFF	TGTGCCAGTGGTTCGGCCTCCTACAATGAGCAGTTCTTC
TRBV12-3/TRBV12-4	TRBD2	TRBJ2-3	many	CASSSLSIAGVDTQYF	TGTGCCAGCAGCTCTCTTTCAATAGCGGGAGTAGATACGCAGTATTTT
TRBV11-2	NA	TRBJ2-6	many	CACGHSGANVLTF	TGTGCCTGCGGGCACTCTGGGGCCAACGTCCTGACTTTC
TRBV5-1	NA	TRBJ2-1	few	CASSLLDDDEQFF	TGCGCCAGCAGCTTATTAGATGACGATGAGCAGTTCTTC
TRBV9	NA	TRBJ2-5	many	CASSYSVAGTQETQYF	TGTGCCAGCAGCTATAGCGTCGCCGGCACTCAAGAGACCCAGTACTTC
TRBV6-1	TRBD1	TRBJ2-5	many	CASSQDRGGILGRETQYF	TGTGCCAGCAGTCAGGACAGGGGCGGCATCCTAGGTCGGGAGACCCAGTACTTC
TRBV10-2	NA	TRBJ1-5	NA	CASSESKVLEPQHF	TGCGCCAGCAGTGAGTCGAAGGTCTTGGAGCCCCAGCATTTT
TRBV29-1	NA	TRBJ1-2	NA	CSVERGREPTNYGYTF	TGCAGCGTTGAAAGAGGCCGGGAACCCACTAACTATGGCTACACCTTC
TRBV5-1	NA	TRBJ2-7	NA	CASSFYICSARGTSGRASYEQYF	NA
TRBV28	TRBD2	TRBJ2-7	many	CASSPGLAENSYEQYF	TGTGCCAGCAGTCCGGGACTAGCGGAAAACTCCTACGAGCAGTACTTC
TRBV3-1	NA	TRBJ2-1	many	CASSQGGDNEQFF	TGTGCCAGCAGCCAAGGCGGAGACAATGAGCAGTTCTTC
TRBV12-3/TRBV12-4	NA	TRBJ1-6	NA	CASSFNLGDNSPLHF	TGTGCCAGCAGTTTTAATTTGGGGGATAATTCACCCCTCCACTTT
TRBV10-3	NA	TRBJ2-1	NA	CAISEGHNYNEQFF	TGTGCCATCAGTGAGGGACATAATTACAATGAGCAGTTCTTC
TRBV4-2	TRBD2	TRBJ2-1	many	CASSQGAGVAYNEQFF	TGTGCCAGCAGCCAAGGGGCGGGAGTTGCCTACAATGAGCAGTTCTTC
TRBV30	NA	TRBJ1-3	many	CAWRSSGNTIYF	TGTGCCTGGAGAAGCTCTGGAAACACCATATATTTT
TRBV20-1	TRBD1	TRBJ2-7	NA	CSAAGQGSLREQYF	TGCAGTGCTGCTGGACAGGGTTCATTGCGTGAGCAGTACTTC
TRBV20-1	TRBD2	TRBJ2-5	NA	CSARDRAGEGQETQYF	TGCAGTGCTAGAGATCGAGCGGGGGAGGGCCAAGAGACCCAGTACTTC
TRBV27	NA	TRBJ1-6	many	CASSWQGVNVKGDSPLHF	TGTGCCAGCAGCTGGCAGGGCGTAAACGTAAAGGGAGATTCACCCCTCCACTTT
TRBV29-1	NA	TRBJ2-3	once	CSAIGLAPYF	TGCAGCGCCATCGGGCTAGCACCGTATTTT
TRBV13	NA	TRBJ2-3	many	CASSPFGQKDTQYF	TGTGCCAGCAGCCCCTTCGGACAGAAGGATACGCAGTATTTT
TRBV28	NA	TRBJ2-7	many	CASSSADRAYEQYF	TGTGCCAGCAGTTCGGCGGACCGAGCCTACGAGCAGTACTTC
TRBV20-1	NA	TRBJ2-1	few	CSAREALPEQFF	TGCAGTGCTAGAGAAGCCTTACCTGAGCAGTTCTTC
TRBV19	TRBD2	TRBJ2-7	NA	CASSRLAGVAHEQYF	TGTGCCAGTAGTAGGCTAGCGGGAGTCGCCCACGAGCAGTACTTC
TRBV2	NA	TRBJ2-1	NA	CASRGREKSSYNEQFF	TGTGCCAGCAGGGGCAGGGAGAAAAGCTCCTACAATGAGCAGTTCTTC
TRBV24-1	NA	TRBJ2-3	NA	CATSDLGPPGVPDTQYF	TGTGCCACCAGTGATTTGGGGCCACCTGGGGTCCCAGATACGCAGTATTTT
TRBV7-2	NA	TRBJ1-1	many	CASSLIRELEAFF	TGTGCCAGCAGCTTAATTAGGGAGCTAGAAGCTTTCTTT
TRBV5-6	TRBD2	TRBJ2-1	many	CASDPGGGDEQFF	TGTGCCAGCGACCCGGGGGGGGGAGATGAGCAGTTCTTC
TRBV12-3/TRBV12-4	TRBD2	TRBJ2-3	many	CASTLGTSGGRYTDTQYF	TGTGCCAGCACCCTCGGGACTAGCGGGGGGAGGTACACAGATACGCAGTATTTT
TRBV9	NA	TRBJ2-5	few	CASSVRDNKETQYF	TGTGCCAGCAGCGTAAGGGACAATAAAGAGACCCAGTACTTC
TRBV28	NA	TRBJ1-4	many	CASRNPVAWEKLFF	TGTGCCAGCAGGAACCCAGTTGCCTGGGAAAAACTGTTTTTT
TRBV30	TRBD1	TRBJ2-1	many	CAWNLGTVNEQFF	TGTGCCTGGAACCTAGGGACAGTCAATGAGCAGTTCTTC
TRBV20-1	NA	TRBJ1-5	few	CSAGSRGGNQPQHF	TGCAGTGCCGGGTCCCGAGGTGGCAATCAGCCCCAGCATTTT
TRBV3-1	TRBD2	TRBJ2-1	many	CASSQVGLAGDNEQFF	TGTGCCAGCAGCCAAGTTGGACTAGCGGGCGACAATGAGCAGTTCTTC
TRBV5-1	NA	TRBJ2-2	many	CASSLGGLTTGELFF	TGCGCCAGCAGCTTGGGGGGACTCACCACCGGGGAGCTGTTTTTT
TRBV10-3	TRBD2	TRBJ2-1	few	CAISDAGGSDEQFF	TGTGCCATCAGTGACGCGGGAGGGAGCGATGAGCAGTTCTTC
TRBV27	NA	TRBJ2-7	many	CASSILRGVSYEQYF	TGTGCCAGCAGTATCCTCCGGGGCGTAAGCTACGAGCAGTACTTC
TRBV3-1	NA	TRBJ2-1	many	CASSQDPQGRKQFF	TGTGCCAGCAGCCAAGATCCCCAGGGCAGGAAGCAGTTCTTC
TRBV13	NA	TRBJ1-1	many	CASRTRGGLNTEAFF	TGTGCCAGCAGAACGAGGGGGGGATTGAACACTGAAGCTTTCTTT
TRBV7-9	TRBD2	TRBJ2-7	many	CASSPITGLAGDEQYF	TGTGCCAGCAGCCCCATTACGGGACTAGCGGGAGATGAGCAGTACTTC
TRBV28	NA	TRBJ2-3	many	CASSGPMHTQYF	TGTGCCAGCAGCGGTCCCATGCATACGCAGTATTTT
TRBV3-1	TRBD2	TRBJ2-7	many	CASSQDGLAGGSYEQYF	TGTGCCAGCAGCCAAGACGGACTAGCGGGAGGCTCCTACGAGCAGTACTTC
TRBV9	NA	TRBJ2-3	few	CASSALGRAIHTDTQYF	TGTGCCAGCAGCGCACTGGGCAGGGCCATACACACAGATACGCAGTATTTT
TRBV11-2	NA	TRBJ2-7	many	CASSPFRLHYEQYF	TGTGCCAGCAGCCCCTTTCGCCTTCATTACGAGCAGTACTTC
TRBV27	NA	TRBJ2-1	many	CASRYSLSANSYNEQFF	TGTGCCAGCAGATATTCGCTATCGGCCAACTCCTACAATGAGCAGTTCTTC
TRBV6-5	TRBD2	TRBJ2-3	few	CASSYSLAGKADTQYF	TGTGCCAGCAGTTACTCCCTAGCGGGAAAGGCAGATACGCAGTATTTT
TRBV28	TRBD2	TRBJ2-7	NA	CASSLWTSGSGYEQYF	TGTGCCAGCAGTTTATGGACTAGCGGGAGTGGGTACGAGCAGTACTTC
TRBV3-1	NA	TRBJ2-3	many	CASSLGRSTDTQYF	TGTGCCAGCAGTCTCGGTCGAAGCACAGATACGCAGTATTTT
TRBV5-1	NA	TRBJ1-4	few	CASSSQGDWEKLFF	TGCGCCAGCAGCTCCCAGGGAGATTGGGAAAAACTGTTTTTT
TRBV12-3/TRBV12-4	TRBD2	TRBJ2-1	few	CASSLGLAGGNSIFEQFF	TGTGCCAGCAGTTTGGGACTAGCGGGAGGGAACTCTATATTTGAGCAGTTCTTC